The present entry profiles one T cell receptor (beta chain) with its context. TCRdb independently ran MiXCR on the 5' RACE reads; one entry per CDR3 protein. Counted here are about 790,000 distinct CDR3 sequences, approximately 18% occurring once; the ten biggest clones make up around 13%. Trimming removed 7 bases from V and 0 bases from J, with 11 bases in between. The germline CDR1 and CDR2 sequences are ENHRY and SYGVKD. CDR3 length: 14 residues. This sample stems from a study of identical twins. This sample was also put to use in a study of T cells expressing NK-cell markers.

The TCR comes from a woman aged 18-29 years in good health. The chain joins TRBV10-3 to TRBJ2-3; D might be TRBD2 (5 bases). Specimen: PBMCs. CDR3 sequence reads: CAITKDFSTDTQYF. CDR3 nucleotides: TGTGCCATCACCAAGGACTTTAGCACAGATACGCAGTATTTT.